The next 24 T cell receptor beta chains were all read from a single sample in a study of OX40 agonist ivuxolimab in advanced cancers. Sequencing was performed with immunoSEQ multiplex PCR; in TCRdb, only in-frame clones are kept and a portion is missing. Among under 45,000 clones listed, 78% were seen once. The specimen comprised CD4+ or CD8+ T cells sorted from blood, sampled in a trial of the OX40 agonist ivuxolimab. The receptors stem from an adult with an advanced solid tumor such as melanoma, head and neck, liver or kidney cancer.

The chain recombines TRBV29-1 with TRBJ1-2; D remains ambiguous. The CDR3 runs 13 residues. Germline assignment: CDR1 SQVTM and CDR2 ANQGSEA. Trimming shortened V by 2 bases and J by 6 bases, and 13 bases separated the two germline ends. The CDR3 nucleotides read TGCAGCGTTGAAACCTGGGGTCGAGATGGCTACACCTTC. Translated, it gives CSVETWGRDGYTF.

The rearrangement links TRBV5-6 to TRBJ2-3; D not certain. The CDR3 contains 15 residues. CDR1 is SGHDT and CDR2 is YYEEEE in the germline V gene. V shed 0 bases and J shed 0 bases, with 8 bases lying between them. The DNA for the CDR3 is TGTGCCAGCAGCTTGGTCCATTCTAGCACAGATACGCAGTATTTT. Translated: CASSLVHSSTDTQYF. The whole variable domain, filled in from reference TRBV5-6 and TRBJ2-3, reads DAGVTQSPTHLIKTRGQQVTLRCSPKSGHDTVSWYQQALGQGPQFIFQYYEEEERQRGNFPDRFSGHQFPNYSSELNVNALLLGDSALYLCASSLVHSSTDTQYFGPGTRLTVL.

The rearrangement uses TRBV4-3 and TRBJ2-7; D might be TRBD1 (6 bases). This CDR3 region has 14 residues. Germline CDR1 and CDR2: LGHNA and YSLEER. The V gene lost 4 bases and the J gene lost 2 bases, with 12 bases spanning the gap. This chain's CDR3 is CASSRPGQTYEQYF. CDR3 DNA: TGCGCCAGCAGCCGCCCGGGACAAACCTACGAGCAGTACTTC.

This chain connects TRBV4-1 to TRBJ2-7; D is unclear. Germline lookup yields CDR1 MGHRA and CDR2 YSYEKL. The CDR3 sequence is 15 residues long. Deletions cut 2 bases from V and 2 bases from J, with 13 bases between. The CDR3 region has the DNA TGCGCCAGCAGCCAAAGGATCGTCAGTCCCTACGAGCAGTACTTC. Protein: CASSQRIVSPYEQYF.

V usage is TRBV28 and J usage is TRBJ2-7, with TRBD2 identical over 7 bases. The CDR3 loop spans 15 amino acids. V lost 6 bases, J lost 0 bases, and 8 bases stayed unmatched. Per the germline V gene, CDR1 is MDHEN and CDR2 is SYDVKM. Written as DNA, the CDR3 is TGTGCCAGCAGGTCGGGGACTACCTACTCCTACGAGCAGTACTTC. Translating gives CASRSGTTYSYEQYF.

The chain is built from TRBV5-4 and TRBJ2-2; TRBD1 or TRBD2 may be the D gene (5 bases each). V lost 4 bases and J 3 bases, leaving 13 bases between the germline ends. The CDR3 runs to 15 residues. Germline V gene data show CDR1 as SGHNT and CDR2 as YYREEE (reference sequence). The CDR3 DNA is TGTGCCAGCAGCCACGGGGCGCGGGACACCGGGGAGCTGTTTTTT. This encodes CASSHGARDTGELFF. Combining the CDR3 with reference TRBV5-4 and TRBJ2-2 gives the whole variable domain ETGVTQSPTHLIKTRGQQVTLRCSSQSGHNTVSWYQQALGQGPQFIFQYYREEENGRGNFPPRFSGLQFPNYSSELNVNALELDDSALYLCASSHGARDTGELFFGEGSRLTVL.

The table lists this clone with a few counts. CDR3 protein: CASSVEGGPQPQHF. As DNA, the CDR3 is TGTGCCAGCAGCGTAGAAGGGGGCCCTCAGCCCCAGCATTTT. This sequence joins TRBV9 and TRBJ1-5; 7 bases line up with TRBD1. CDR1 SGDLS and CDR2 YYNGEE come from the germline V gene. This CDR3 comprises 14 residues. J lost 6 bases, V lost 0 bases, and 3 bases had no gene match.

V gene TRBV9 combines with J gene TRBJ2-3, with 7 bases lining up with TRBD2. Germline V lookup: CDR1 SGDLS, CDR2 YYNGEE. V dropped 1 base and J dropped 2; count of bases not matched to a gene: 4. The CDR3 has 15 residues. This CDR3 reads CASSVSSGVTDTQYF. The DNA of the CDR3 is TGTGCCAGCAGCGTATCAAGCGGGGTCACAGATACGCAGTATTTT.

This rearrangement joins TRBV2 to TRBJ1-4, with TRBD1 as a possible D gene (5 bases). V was pared by 6 bases and J by 4 bases, with 6 bases between. Germline V lookup: CDR1 SNHLY, CDR2 FYNNEI. The CDR3 runs to 12 residues. The CDR3, as DNA: TGTGCCAGCAGGGGGCTTAATGAAAAACTGTTTTTT. As protein: CASRGLNEKLFF.

This clone was picked up a small number of times. The genes are TRBV6-5 and TRBJ1-5, with D perhaps matching TRBD1 (6 bases). This CDR3 region has 13 residues. Germline V gene data show CDR1 as MNHEY and CDR2 as SVGAGI. Trimming pared 2 bases from V and 6 bases from J, leaving 8 bases between. The CDR3 bases are TGTGCCAGCAGTTACGGACAGTCTCAGCCCCAGCATTTT. Encoded protein: CASSYGQSQPQHF.

This chain connects TRBV11-3 to TRBJ1-3; the match to TRBD1 covers 12 bases. CDR1 and CDR2 from the germline V gene are SGHNT and YENEEA. This CDR3 spans 18 amino acids. Unmatched junction bases numbered 11, after V lost 4 bases and J lost 4 bases. This CDR3 is CASSYRDRGPWSGNTIYF. DNA for the CDR3: TGTGCCAGCAGCTACCGGGACAGGGGGCCCTGGTCCGGAAACACCATATATTTT.

J is TRBJ1-2 and V is TRBV28; the D gene is possibly TRBD1 (6 bases). The germline V gene has CDR1 MDHEN and CDR2 SYDVKM. Trimming removed 6 bases at V and 4 bases at J, with 9 bases between. This CDR3 is built from 12 residues. CDR3 sequence: CASRGHIYGYTF. CDR3 nucleotide sequence: TGTGCCAGCAGGGGACACATCTATGGCTACACCTTC.

V gene TRBV5-1 combines with J gene TRBJ2-1, with 11 nucleotides matching TRBD2. The CDR3 has 15 residues. V gave up 5 bases and J gave up 7 bases; unmatched junction bases: 8. Germline loops: CDR1 SGHRS, CDR2 YFSETQ. CDR3 coding DNA: TGCGCCAGCAGAGTCACGACTAGCGGGATAAATGAGCAGTTCTTC. Translating gives CASRVTTSGINEQFF.

This chain connects TRBV27 to TRBJ1-4; D may be TRBD1 (5 bases). Trimming cost V 4 bases and J 4 bases, with 7 bases left between them. There are 13 residues in the CDR3. CDR1 and CDR2 from the germline V gene are MNHEY and SMNVEV (reference sequence). DNA of the CDR3: TGTGCCAGCAGTTCAGACAGTAATGAAAAACTGTTTTTT. This encodes CASSSDSNEKLFF.

This clone was picked up one time. V and J are TRBV7-2 and TRBJ1-1; maybe TRBD1 (5 bases). V was pared by 4 bases and J by 1 base, with 7 bases between. The CDR3 is 13 residues long. CDR1 and CDR2 (germline): SGHTA, FQGNSA. The CDR3 sequence: CASSSDRNTEAFF. DNA for the CDR3: TGTGCCAGCAGCTCTGACAGGAACACTGAAGCTTTCTTT.

V gene TRBV6-5 combines with J gene TRBJ1-2; D ambiguous. The CDR3 loop spans 14 amino acids. The germline gives CDR1 MNHEY, CDR2 SVGAGI. V dropped 0 bases and J dropped 6 bases, with 11 bases sitting between them. For the CDR3, the DNA is TGTGCCAGCAGTTACTCGTTCGGGGAGAATGGCTACACCTTC. Amino acid sequence: CASSYSFGENGYTF.

The rearrangement links TRBV5-1 to TRBJ2-3; 9 nucleotides align to TRBD2. CDR3 length: 15 residues. J gave up 9 bases and V 4 bases, and 12 bases lay outside the gene matches. Looked up from germline, CDR1 is SGHRS and CDR2 is YFSETQ. This CDR3 reads CASSPGTSFFATQYF. The CDR3 nucleotides read TGCGCCAGCAGCCCCGGGACTAGCTTCTTCGCCACGCAGTATTTT.

This clone was counted once. This chain uses TRBV5-6 with TRBJ1-2, with 7 bases aligning to TRBD1. The CDR3 runs 16 residues. Germline V gene sequence: CDR1 SGHDT, CDR2 YYEEEE. V lost 0 bases and J lost 0; bases outside the gene matches: 5. CDR3 residues: CASSLGQGDANYGYTF. The CDR3 coding sequence is TGTGCCAGCAGCTTGGGGCAGGGGGACGCTAACTATGGCTACACCTTC.

This clone was counted a single time. CDR3: CASSLQSGGITDTQYF. The CDR3 nucleotides read TGTGCCAGCAGCTTACAAAGCGGGGGGATCACAGATACGCAGTATTTT. The rearrangement links TRBV7-3 to TRBJ2-3; 9 bases line up with TRBD2. The germline CDR1 and CDR2 sequences are SGHTA and FQGTGA. Trimming took 2 bases from V and 2 from J; bases not matched to a gene: 5. The CDR3 is 16 residues long.

This chain connects TRBV10-3 to TRBJ2-5; TRBD2 agrees at 7 bases. The CDR3 sequence is 14 residues long. Unmatched junction bases numbered 7, after V lost 4 bases and J lost 5 bases. The germline gives CDR1 ENHRY, CDR2 SYGVKD. The CDR3 spells CAISVSGGQETQYF. The CDR3 coding sequence is TGTGCCATCAGTGTATCGGGGGGTCAGGAGACCCAGTACTTC.

This chain connects TRBV6-4 to TRBJ2-3; 7 bases map to TRBD1. The CDR3 is made up of 14 amino acids. CDR1 is MRHNA, CDR2 SNTAGT, per germline. With V trimmed by 6 bases and J by 7 bases, 10 bases remained unmatched. CDR3 sequence: CASRRSTGENTQYF. The CDR3, as DNA: TGTGCCAGCAGAAGGTCCACAGGGGAAAATACGCAGTATTTT.

The J gene is TRBJ2-7, the V gene TRBV7-9; 11 nucleotides line up with TRBD1. V lost 5 bases and J lost 4; bases outside the gene matches: 7. Looked up from germline, CDR1 is SEHNR and CDR2 is FQNEAQ (reference sequence). This CDR3 has 15 amino acids. The CDR3 protein is CASSRSGTGGYEQYF. In DNA form, the CDR3 reads TGTGCCAGCAGCCGGTCCGGGACAGGGGGATACGAGCAGTACTTC.

The V call is TRBV2, the J call TRBJ2-1, with 10 bases fitting TRBD1. The CDR3 has 15 residues. V gave up 6 bases and J gave up 4 bases; unmatched junction bases: 6. CDR1 is SNHLY, CDR2 FYNNEI, per germline. The CDR3 bases are TGTGCCAGCAGCCTGACAGGGGGCGATTACAATGAGCAGTTCTTC. Residues: CASSLTGGDYNEQFF.

The gene calls are TRBV11-2 and TRBJ2-3; D unresolved. The V end was cut by 7 bases, the J end by 3 bases, with 11 bases between. There are 13 residues in the CDR3. In germline, CDR1 is SGHAT, CDR2 FQNNGV. The CDR3 protein is CASTMPRTDTQYF. The CDR3 nucleotides read TGTGCCAGCACCATGCCCCGTACAGATACGCAGTATTTT.